Below are 26 T cell receptor beta chains sequenced from a single sample in a study of cytomegalovirus exposure and HLA in healthy donors. It was with 60 Vbeta and 13 Jbeta primers that the PCR ran. The assay was immunoSEQ multiplex PCR, and TCRdb's table has in-frame clones only and misses some. Recorded here are about 88,000 clones; the top ten clones represent 4.5% to 6.5%. The material sequenced was PBMCs. The receptors stem from a girl under 18 in good health and CMV-seropositive.

This chain connects TRBV9 to TRBJ2-1; D is perhaps TRBD1 (5 bases). This CDR3 comprises 14 residues. Germline loops: CDR1 SGDLS, CDR2 YYNGEE. With 0 bases removed from V and 2 bases from J, the gap between germline ends came to 6 bases. CDR3 region: CASSVGGAYNEQFF. The CDR3 DNA reads TGTGCCAGCAGCGTAGGGGGCGCCTACAATGAGCAGTTCTTC.

The chain recombines TRBV6-6 with TRBJ2-3; 7 bases map to TRBD1. The V and J ends lost 8 bases and 2 bases, in that order; junction bases with no gene match: 10. CDR3 length equals 15 residues. Germline CDR1 is MNHNY and CDR2 is SVGAGI (reference sequence). CDR3 sequence reads: CASDRDKADTDTQYF. CDR3 bases: TGTGCCAGCGACAGGGATAAAGCCGACACAGATACGCAGTATTTT.

The V call is TRBV5-1, the J call TRBJ1-1; D not certain. The germline V and J ends were trimmed by 2 bases and 0 bases, with 5 bases remaining between them. CDR3 length: 13 amino acids. Germline V gene lookup returns CDR1 SGHRS and CDR2 YFSETQ. CDR3 sequence (DNA): TGCGCCAGCAGCTTTTTTATGAACACTGAAGCTTTCTTT. The encoded protein is CASSFFMNTEAFF.

This rearrangement joins TRBV6-4 to TRBJ2-7, with TRBD2 matching 11 bases. The CDR3 is 18 amino acids. The germline V gene encodes CDR1 MRHNA and CDR2 SNTAGT. V trimming: 0 bases; J trimming: 3 bases; junction bases outside the gene matches: 10. The CDR3 reads CASSDSWSGTSGVYEQYV. The CDR3 DNA sequence: TGTGCCAGCAGTGACTCATGGTCCGGGACTAGCGGAGTCTACGAGCAGTACGTC.

The chain links TRBV6-1 to TRBJ2-5; 7 bases fit TRBD2. The CDR3 consists of 14 residues. Unmatched junction bases numbered 3, after V lost 0 bases and J lost 5 bases. CDR1 MNHNS and CDR2 SASEGT come from the germline V gene. CDR3 bases: TGTGCCAGCAGTGAAGCGGGGCGGGGGGAGACCCAGTACTTC. Its translation is CASSEAGRGETQYF.

The rearrangement links TRBV7-2 to TRBJ2-5; 13 bases fit TRBD2. V gave up 5 bases and J gave up 5 bases; unmatched junction bases: 5. The CDR3 is made up of 15 amino acids. Germline assignment: CDR1 SGHTA and CDR2 FQGNSA. In DNA form, the CDR3 reads TGTGCCAGCAGCGCTACTAGCGGGGGGGTCGAGACCCAGTACTTC. This codes for CASSATSGGVETQYF.

To note about this clone: Its ends do not fully match the called genes, so a read error is possible. The same CDR3 can be traced to other DNA sequences in this sample. The chain uses TRBV4-1 and TRBJ2-1; the D is unclear. This CDR3 is 10 amino acids long. Per the germline V gene, CDR1 is MGHRA and CDR2 is YSYEKL. The CDR3 DNA reads TGCGCAAGCAGTAACAATGAGCAGTTCTTC. Translation: CASSNNEQFF.

The rearrangement uses TRBV19 and TRBJ1-1; no reliable D call. Trimming took off 4 bases at V and 7 bases at J, with 13 bases between the two ends. In germline, CDR1 is LNHDA, CDR2 SQIVND (reference sequence). This CDR3 comprises 13 residues. Here the CDR3 DNA reads TGTGCCAGTAGTACGCCAAACTCAGGTGAAGCTTTCTTT. Its translation: CASSTPNSGEAFF.

The chain uses TRBV4-1 and TRBJ1-3; 7 bases line up with TRBD1. The CDR3 runs to 16 residues. CDR1 MGHRA and CDR2 YSYEKL come from the germline V gene. J gave up 5 bases and V 1 base, and 8 bases lay outside the gene matches. In DNA form, the CDR3 reads TGCGCCAGCAGCCAAGTTGGGGCAGGGGGACGAAACACCATATATTTT. This encodes CASSQVGAGGRNTIYF.

The chain has TRBV5-6 and TRBJ1-3; TRBD1 is a possible D gene (5 bases). Germline CDR1 is SGHDT and CDR2 is YYEEEE. The CDR3 extends over 17 amino acids. V was pared by 0 bases and J by 2 bases, with 15 bases between. CDR3 DNA: TGTGCCAGCAGCTTGGTTCCCCCAGGGACTACTGGAAACACCATATATTTT. It specifies CASSLVPPGTTGNTIYF.

The chain has TRBV6-4 and TRBJ2-3; 9 positions agree with TRBD2. Germline V gene data show CDR1 as MRHNA and CDR2 as SNTAGT. The ends lost 6 bases at V and 4 bases at J; junction bases unmatched: 11. The CDR3 extends over 16 amino acids. CDR3 sequence reads: CASSPESGGPSDTQYF. CDR3 coding DNA: TGTGCCAGCAGCCCCGAGAGCGGGGGGCCATCAGATACGCAGTATTTT.

The rearrangement uses TRBV15 and TRBJ1-2, with no clear D. Trimming took 0 bases from V and 0 from J, leaving 5 bases between them. The germline V gene encodes CDR1 LNHNV and CDR2 YYDKDF (reference sequence). The CDR3 has 14 residues. CDR3 coding DNA: TGTGCCACCAGCAGAGAGATAGCTAACTATGGCTACACCTTC. Its protein product is CATSREIANYGYTF.

This chain uses TRBV4-2 with TRBJ2-2, with 7 nucleotides matching TRBD2. CDR1 is LGHNA, CDR2 YNFKEQ, per germline. Trimming at V came to 0 bases and at J to 4 bases, leaving 5 bases not matched to a gene. The CDR3 loop spans 16 amino acids. The CDR3 region is CASSQDGGGTTGELFF. Written as DNA, the CDR3 is TGTGCCAGCAGCCAAGATGGCGGGGGAACCACCGGGGAGCTGTTTTTT.

This rearrangement joins TRBV4-1 to TRBJ1-1; tentatively, D is TRBD1 (6 bases). With 4 bases removed from V and 1 base from J, the gap between germline ends came to 13 bases. From germline, CDR1 is MGHRA and CDR2 YSYEKL. The CDR3 is 15 residues long. This chain's CDR3 is CASSLGHSGNTEAFF. CDR3 sequence (DNA): TGCGCCAGCAGCCTGGGACACTCAGGGAACACTGAAGCTTTCTTT.

The chain recombines TRBV6-6 with TRBJ2-5; 9 nucleotides align to TRBD2. This CDR3 region has 16 residues. Germline V gives CDR1 MNHNY, CDR2 SVGAGI (reference sequence). V lost 0 bases to trimming and J lost 3 bases; unmatched junction nucleotides: 5. The CDR3 loop reads CASSYSWASGEETQYF. DNA of the CDR3: TGTGCCAGCAGTTACTCCTGGGCTAGCGGGGAAGAGACCCAGTACTTC.

The chain uses TRBV2 and TRBJ2-5; 7 bases fit TRBD1. Germline values: CDR1 SNHLY, CDR2 FYNNEI. The junction had 11 bases not matched to a gene; V was cut back by 2 bases and J by 5 bases. The CDR3 extends over 16 amino acids. The CDR3 DNA follows: TGTGCCAGCAGTGAATTTCGCGGCAGGGGGATTGAGACCCAGTACTTC. This sequence encodes CASSEFRGRGIETQYF.

The rearrangement joins TRBV5-6 to TRBJ1-3; 7 bases line up with TRBD1. The CDR3 runs 16 residues. Germline assignment: CDR1 SGHDT and CDR2 YYEEEE. Unmatched junction bases numbered 3, after V lost 0 bases and J lost 0 bases. The CDR3 DNA sequence: TGTGCCAGCAGCTTGGCCGGGGACAGCTCTGGAAACACCATATATTTT. Protein product: CASSLAGDSSGNTIYF.

Here the CDR3 reads CASTLVRGPGYTF. CDR3 DNA: TGTGCCAGCACCTTGGTTAGGGGTCCCGGCTACACCTTC. The V gene is TRBV21-1, the J gene TRBJ1-2; the table assigns TRBD1, which was not confirmed against the DNA. TRBV21-1 is an annotated pseudogene. The CDR3 has 13 residues.

The V call is TRBV14, the J call TRBJ1-1; D not certain. The CDR3 runs to 15 residues. CDR1 is SGHDN, CDR2 FVKESK, per germline. Trimming stripped 4 bases from V and 4 bases from J, with 16 bases between. The CDR3 DNA follows: TGTGCCAGCAGCCCAAGGGCGGGAGTGCTCACTGAAGCTTTCTTT. This codes for CASSPRAGVLTEAFF.

The chain links TRBV6-5 to TRBJ1-1; D call uncertain. The length of the CDR3 is 14 residues. V was shortened by 0 bases and J by 8 bases, with 13 bases between the two germline ends. CDR1 is MNHEY, CDR2 SVGAGI, per germline. The CDR3 DNA reads as TGTGCCAGCAGTTACTCCAACGAGTATTCCGAAGCTTTCTTT. The encoded protein is CASSYSNEYSEAFF.

The chain employs TRBV4-2 and TRBJ1-1; tentative D call: TRBD1 (5 bases). Trimming left V 0 bases short and J 6 bases short, with 8 bases between. This CDR3 has 13 residues. Looked up from germline, CDR1 is LGHNA and CDR2 is YNFKEQ. Here the CDR3 reads CASSQEVGAEAFF. CDR3 in DNA: TGTGCCAGCAGCCAAGAGGTAGGGGCTGAAGCTTTCTTT.

CDR3 in amino acids: CASSFTGSSQYYEQYF. The CDR3 DNA reads TGCGCCAGCAGCTTCACAGGGTCCTCACAATACTACGAGCAGTACTTC. The chain uses TRBV5-1 and TRBJ2-7; perhaps TRBD1 as D (6 bases). The CDR3 spans 16 residues. V was trimmed by 2 bases and J by 3 bases, leaving 18 bases between them. Germline V gives CDR1 SGHRS, CDR2 YFSETQ. Full variable domain (outside the CDR3, taken from reference TRBV5-1 and TRBJ2-7): KAGVTQTPRYLIKTRGQQVTLSCSPISGHRSVSWYQQTPGQGLQFLFEYFSETQRNKGNFPGRFSGRQFSNSRSEMNVSTLELGDSALYLCASSFTGSSQYYEQYFGPGTRLTVT.

Regarding this clone: The junction shows a germline mismatch at one end, possibly a read error. The chain carries TRBV30 and TRBJ1-3; D is possibly TRBD1 (5 bases). Germline loops: CDR1 GTSNPN, CDR2 SVGIG (reference sequence). The CDR3 spans 15 residues. The CDR3 spells CAGRATVPRPNTIYF. CDR3 DNA sequence: TGTGCCGGGAGAGCGACAGTTCCAAGACCAAACACCATATATTTT.

The V gene is TRBV4-3, the J gene TRBJ1-5, with a possible D match to TRBD1 (6 bases). V was pared by 0 bases and J by 2 bases, with 11 bases between. The CDR3 contains 16 residues. Germline assignment: CDR1 LGHNA and CDR2 YSLEER. The CDR3 spells CASSQDAGAGNQPQHF. DNA for the CDR3: TGCGCCAGCAGCCAAGATGCAGGGGCGGGCAATCAGCCCCAGCATTTT.

This chain uses TRBV5-4 with TRBJ1-2, with D possibly TRBD1 on 6 matching bases. Germline V gene sequence: CDR1 SGHNT, CDR2 YYREEE (reference sequence). V lost 2 bases and J 7 bases, leaving 15 bases between the germline ends. This CDR3 contains 14 residues. CDR3 loop: CASSFLSGAIGYTF. The CDR3 coding sequence is TGTGCCAGCAGCTTCCTCTCAGGGGCTATTGGCTACACCTTC.

The V call is TRBV7-6, the J call TRBJ1-5; D remains unclear. The CDR3 is made up of 15 amino acids. CDR1 is SGHVS and CDR2 is FNYEAQ in the germline V gene. V lost 4 bases and J lost 4, with 14 bases in between. This CDR3 is CASSSSAEMNQPQHF. The CDR3 nucleotides are TGTGCCAGCAGCTCGTCGGCGGAGATGAATCAGCCCCAGCATTTT.